This T cell receptor (beta chain) was recorded in a study of cytomegalovirus exposure and HLA in healthy donors. Study-wide results and limits: Reports described diagnosis of cytomegalovirus status by the classifier as highly specific and sensitive. A later analysis linked a missense variant in DCLRE1C to the trimming of TCR beta V and J genes. Relative to the approximately 700-donor mean, N-insertions were reportedly fewer in an Asian-associated ancestry cluster in a later analysis.

PCR involved 60 Vbeta and 13 Jbeta primers. This table comes from immunoSEQ multiplex PCR, and its TCRdb copy is limited to in-frame clones, with some not included. Here the sample spans 200,000 or so clones, 75% to 85% being singletons. The CDR3 consists of 15 residues. V shed 6 bases and J 7 bases; nucleotides not matched to a gene: 11. Germline V gene lookup returns CDR1 MNHEY and CDR2 SVGAGI. As concerns this clone: Its antigen is still unknown.

The TCR originated in a woman aged 45 to 65 in good health and CMV-seropositive. This sequence joins TRBV6-5 and TRBJ2-1; 8 nucleotides align to TRBD2. The sample taken for sequencing was PBMCs. DNA of the CDR3: TGTGCCAGCAGCCGAAGCGGGAGCCGGGTTAATGAGCAGTTCTTC. It is translated as CASSRSGSRVNEQFF.